The clone carrying this T cell receptor (beta chain) was seen a handful of times. This entry is derived from a study of blood T cells in healthy people across ages. A sample-barcoded 5' primer and a J-beta primer mix were used in a second PCR of about 7 to 12 cycles. TCRdb redid the calling of the 5' RACE reads with MiXCR, one entry per CDR3 protein. The data contain about 1.4 million distinct CDR3 sequences, approximately 59% of them seen just once; the ten biggest clones take up 5% to 7%. This CDR3 spans 15 amino acids. Germline CDR1 and CDR2: LGHNA and YNFKEQ. The V gene end was trimmed by 0 bases and the J gene end by 6 bases; junction bases not matched to a gene: 0.

This chain uses TRBV4-2 with TRBJ2-1; 12 nucleotides align to TRBD2. The TCR sequence derives from a man aged 18 to 30 in good health. The sequencing sample was made of blood. This CDR3 is CASSQETSGSNEQFF. For the CDR3, the DNA is TGTGCCAGCAGCCAAGAGACTAGCGGGAGCAATGAGCAGTTCTTC.